This T cell receptor beta chain is drawn from a study of beta chain features in type 1 diabetes. This clone was picked up a small number of times. Its matching antigen is unknown. Sorting with CD45RO/CCR7/CD25/CD127/CD95/CD27 yielded naive, central memory, regulatory and stem-like memory CD4+ cells. Purity (above 95%) was reached by all sorted populations. Whole-study findings and limits: Sampled from patients, naive, central memory and Treg TCRB repertoires appeared more similar than those sampled from healthy donors.

The germline V gene has CDR1 MNHNS and CDR2 SASEGT. This CDR3 is 18 amino acids long. V lost 4 bases, J lost 5 bases, and 15 bases stayed unmatched. Every isolated RNA sample was fully reverse transcribed, so sequencing captured expressed TCRB transcripts. Produced via immunoSEQ multiplex PCR; TCRdb's table is partial and in-frame only. The table shows a few hundred thousand clones, with roughly 10% occurring only once. The source is a man aged 18 to 29 in good health. Sequencing used central memory CD4+ T cells from blood. This chain connects TRBV6-1 to TRBJ2-4; 9 bases map to TRBD2. The CDR3 nucleotides are TGTGCCAGCAGTGTGCGGCGGGAGGGCCTTCAACGCCAAAACATTCAGTACTTC. It codes for CASSVRREGLQRQNIQYF.